The 20 T cell receptor beta chains given below trace back to one sample, sequenced in a study of vaccination and CD4 T cells after COVID-19. Using its own MiXCR run on the PCR reads, TCRdb lists one record per CDR3 protein. The sample shows fewer than 25,000 distinct CDR3 sequences, 45% to 60% of them seen only once. The starting material was CD4+ T cells from blood, obtained before SARS-CoV-2 vaccination. The source is a human donor who had recovered from COVID-19.

This clonotype appeared a few times. This chain connects TRBV28 to TRBJ2-7, with D possibly being TRBD2 (5 bases). V lost 3 bases and J lost 3, with 15 bases in between. CDR3 length: 15 residues. Germline loops: CDR1 MDHEN, CDR2 SYDVKM. For the CDR3, the DNA is TGTGCCAGCAGTTTGTCTCAGGAGGCATACTACGAGCAGTACTTC. Translated, it gives CASSLSQEAYYEQYF. Full variable domain (rest looked up from reference TRBV28 and TRBJ2-7): DVKVTQSSRYLVKRTGEKVFLECVQDMDHENMFWYRQDPGLGLRLIYFSYDVKMKEKGDIPEGYSVSREKKERFSLILESASTNQTSMYLCASSLSQEAYYEQYFGPGTRLTVT.

This clonotype appeared a few times. The V and J genes are TRBV19 and TRBJ1-2; 8 bases are a match to TRBD1. V shed 5 bases and J 6 bases; nucleotides not matched to a gene: 5. This CDR3 contains 13 residues. The germline V gene has CDR1 LNHDA and CDR2 SQIVND (reference sequence). CDR3 amino acids: CASSSDRGDGYTF. CDR3 DNA sequence: TGTGCCAGTAGTTCAGACAGGGGAGATGGCTACACCTTC.

The V gene is TRBV10-1, the J gene TRBJ2-1, with D unclear. V lost 4 bases and J lost 8, with 9 bases in between. The germline CDR1 and CDR2 sequences are WNHNN and SYGVQD (reference sequence). The CDR3 is 12 amino acids. CDR3 DNA: TGCGCCAGCAGTGCTGGGCAAGATGAGCAGTTCTTC. Protein product: CASSAGQDEQFF.

This clonotype was seen only a few times. As DNA, the CDR3 is TGTGCCAGCAGTTTGGGGTGGGACTCAGAGACCCAGTACTTC. Translation gives CASSLGWDSETQYF. The chain joins TRBV27 to TRBJ2-5; D perhaps matches TRBD2 (6 bases). V was clipped by 3 bases and J by 4 bases, with 12 bases between them. Germline V CDR1 and CDR2: MNHEY, SMNVEV (reference sequence). The CDR3 length is 14 residues.

This clonotype was recorded a few times. The chain uses TRBV20-1 and TRBJ2-5, with D tentatively TRBD2 (5 bases). Trimming took 4 bases from V and 5 from J, leaving 11 bases between them. The germline gives CDR1 DFQATT, CDR2 SNEGSKA (reference sequence). The CDR3 consists of 12 residues. CDR3 bases: TGCAGTGCTACCGGACTTTTGGAGACCCAGTACTTC. This sequence encodes CSATGLLETQYF.

J is TRBJ2-5 and V is TRBV30, with unresolved D. Trimming removed 2 bases from V and 1 base from J, with 17 bases in between. Germline V gene sequence: CDR1 GTSNPN, CDR2 SVGIG (reference sequence). CDR3 size: 16 residues. The CDR3, as DNA: TGTGCCTGGAGTCATAGGGTTCCGGGTTCCCAAGAGACCCAGTACTTC. Encoded protein: CAWSHRVPGSQETQYF.

This clonotype has a handful of counts. This sequence joins TRBV20-1 and TRBJ2-5, with a tentative D call TRBD1 (5 bases). This CDR3 region has 13 residues. Germline values: CDR1 DFQATT, CDR2 SNEGSKA (reference sequence). V lost 0 bases and J 5 bases, leaving 10 bases between the germline ends. This chain's CDR3 is CSARESGRETQYF. The CDR3, as DNA: TGCAGTGCTAGAGAATCAGGGCGGGAGACCCAGTACTTC.

The CDR3 spells CASSLAEWDETQYF. CDR3 nucleotide sequence: TGCGCCAGCAGCTTAGCGGAGTGGGACGAGACCCAGTACTTC. V gene TRBV5-1 combines with J gene TRBJ2-5, with D tentatively TRBD1 or TRBD2 (5 bases each). Germline lookup yields CDR1 SGHRS and CDR2 YFSETQ. The V end was cut by 2 bases, the J end by 5 bases, with 13 bases between. The length of the CDR3 is 14 residues. The full variable domain, with the rest looked up from reference TRBV5-1 and TRBJ2-5, is KAGVTQTPRYLIKTRGQQVTLSCSPISGHRSVSWYQQTPGQGLQFLFEYFSETQRNKGNFPGRFSGRQFSNSRSEMNVSTLELGDSALYLCASSLAEWDETQYFGPGTRLLVL.

The chain carries TRBV29-1 and TRBJ1-1; the D gene is possibly TRBD1 (6 bases). The V gene's germline CDR1 is SQVTM and CDR2 ANQGSEA. V lost 7 bases to trimming and J lost 0 bases, with 12 bases between them. The CDR3 is made up of 13 amino acids. The DNA of the CDR3 is TGCAGCGCTTGGACAGCATTGAACACTGAAGCTTTCTTT. Amino acids: CSAWTALNTEAFF.

This clonotype appeared once. This chain links TRBV7-2 with TRBJ2-3; 7 nucleotides line up with TRBD2. The V gene's germline CDR1 is SGHTA and CDR2 FQGNSA. The CDR3 spans 15 residues. Trimming took 4 bases from V and 3 from J; bases not matched to a gene: 7. The DNA of the CDR3 is TGTGCCAGCAGCTCAGTTAGCGGGCTTACAGATACGCAGTATTTT. It translates to CASSSVSGLTDTQYF. The entire variable domain, with the rest obtained from reference TRBV7-2 and TRBJ2-3, is as follows: GAGVSQSPSNKVTEKGKDVELRCDPISGHTALYWYRQSLGQGLEFLIYFQGNSAPDKSGLPSDRFSAERTGGSVSTLTIQRTQQEDSAVYLCASSSVSGLTDTQYFGPGTRLTVL.

V gene TRBV10-3 combines with J gene TRBJ1-1; D remains ambiguous. Trimming cost V 8 bases and J 0 bases, with 10 bases left between them. The CDR3 sequence is 13 residues long. Germline CDR1 ENHRY, CDR2 SYGVKD. In DNA form, the CDR3 reads TGTGCCATCTCGGGAGTGATGAACACTGAAGCTTTCTTT. It translates to CAISGVMNTEAFF.

In its sample, this clonotype was seen a few times. The CDR3 DNA follows: TGTGCCAGCAGCGAACAGGAGACCCAGTACTTC. Translating it yields CASSEQETQYF. V usage is TRBV7-2 and J usage is TRBJ2-5; D uncertain. With 5 bases removed from V and 5 bases from J, the gap between germline ends came to 6 bases. The CDR3 totals 11 residues. The V gene's germline CDR1 is SGHTA and CDR2 FQGNSA.

This clonotype was detected a few times. The rearrangement links TRBV7-9 to TRBJ2-7; possibly TRBD2 for D (6 bases). This CDR3 has 16 amino acids. V was shortened by 5 bases and J by 2 bases, with 19 bases between the two germline ends. Germline CDR1 SEHNR, CDR2 FQNEAQ (reference sequence). As DNA, the CDR3 is TGTGCCAGCAGCACAGTGTCTTGGGGACTTGCCTACGAGCAGTACTTC. Its protein is CASSTVSWGLAYEQYF.

This chain uses TRBV24-1 with TRBJ1-2; no definite D call. This CDR3 has 12 residues. Trimming removed 4 bases at V and 7 bases at J, with 9 bases between. Germline V gives CDR1 KGHDR, CDR2 SFDVKD. The CDR3 here is CATSEVVGGYTF. CDR3 DNA: TGTGCCACCAGTGAAGTCGTAGGTGGCTACACCTTC.

The chain recombines TRBV28 with TRBJ1-5; D gene unclear. CDR1 is MDHEN and CDR2 is SYDVKM in the germline V gene. The CDR3 loop spans 9 amino acids. Trimming shortened V by 8 bases and J by 9 bases, and 5 bases separated the two germline ends. The DNA for the CDR3 is TGTGCCAGCGGGCGGCCCCAGCATTTT. Protein product: CASGRPQHF.

There are a few counts of this clonotype. The junction does not match germline at one end; this may be a read error. This chain links TRBV7-6 with TRBJ2-1; TRBD2 matches at 12 bases. The CDR3 is made up of 14 amino acids. Germline assignment: CDR1 SGHVS and CDR2 FNYEAQ. Here the CDR3 reads CASSLAGGLHEQFF. The CDR3 region has the DNA TGTGCCAGCAGCCTAGCGGGAGGGCTTCATGAGCAGTTCTTC.

This chain links TRBV7-3 with TRBJ2-5; 8 nucleotides line up with TRBD1. Germline CDR1 and CDR2: SGHTA and FQGTGA. J was trimmed by 4 bases and V by 3 bases; bases with no gene match: 4. The CDR3 consists of 14 residues. In nucleotides, the CDR3 is TGTGCCAGCAGCTTTTCAGGGGGCGGAGAGACCCAGTACTTC. This codes for CASSFSGGGETQYF.

The chain combines TRBV20-1 with TRBJ1-1, with D hard to call. From germline, CDR1 is DFQATT and CDR2 SNEGSKA (reference sequence). V was trimmed by 4 bases and J by 5 bases, leaving 8 bases between them. This CDR3 is built from 11 residues. CDR3 protein: CSAIKITEAFF. CDR3 nucleotide sequence: TGCAGTGCTATTAAGATTACTGAAGCTTTCTTT.

This chain links TRBV20-1 with TRBJ1-1; D is perhaps TRBD1 (5 bases). Trimming stripped 6 bases from V and 4 bases from J, with 21 bases between. This CDR3 spans 15 amino acids. CDR1 DFQATT and CDR2 SNEGSKA come from the germline V gene (reference sequence). CDR3 sequence (DNA): TGCAGTGCCAGAAGAAATTCACCAGGGTTCACTGAAGCTTTCTTT. Its translation: CSARRNSPGFTEAFF.

The V gene is TRBV20-1, the J gene TRBJ2-1; D may be TRBD2 (7 bases). Germline CDR1 DFQATT, CDR2 SNEGSKA (reference sequence). The CDR3 extends over 18 amino acids. V shed 0 bases and J shed 3 bases, with 21 bases lying between them. The CDR3 here is CSARDMRGLAVLYNEQFF. CDR3 coding DNA: TGCAGTGCTAGAGACATGCGGGGGCTAGCGGTCCTCTACAATGAGCAGTTCTTC.